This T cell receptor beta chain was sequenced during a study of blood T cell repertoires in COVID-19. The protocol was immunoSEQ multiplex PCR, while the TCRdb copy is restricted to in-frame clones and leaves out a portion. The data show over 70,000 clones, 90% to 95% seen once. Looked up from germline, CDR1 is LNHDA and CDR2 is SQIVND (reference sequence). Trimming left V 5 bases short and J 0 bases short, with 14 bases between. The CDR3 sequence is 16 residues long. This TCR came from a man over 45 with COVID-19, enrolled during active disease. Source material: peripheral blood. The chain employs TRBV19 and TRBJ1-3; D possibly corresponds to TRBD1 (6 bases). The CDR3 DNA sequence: TGTGCCAGTAGTCCGGGACACCTTGTCTCTGGAAACACCATATATTTT. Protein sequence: CASSPGHLVSGNTIYF.